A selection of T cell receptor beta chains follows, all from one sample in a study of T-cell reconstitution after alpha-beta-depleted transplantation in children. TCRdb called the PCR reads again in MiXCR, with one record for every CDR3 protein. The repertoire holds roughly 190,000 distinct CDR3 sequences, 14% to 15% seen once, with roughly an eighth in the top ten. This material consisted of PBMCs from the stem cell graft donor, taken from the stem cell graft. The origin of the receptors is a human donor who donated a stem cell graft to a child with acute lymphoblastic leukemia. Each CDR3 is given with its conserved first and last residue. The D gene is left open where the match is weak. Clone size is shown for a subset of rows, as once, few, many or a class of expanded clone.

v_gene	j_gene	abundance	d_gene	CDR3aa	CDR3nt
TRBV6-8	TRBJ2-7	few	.	CATYTSTGTNKTYEQYF	TGTGCCACCTACACATCGACTGGGACGAACAAAACCTACGAGCAGTACTTC
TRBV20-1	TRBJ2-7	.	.	CSAAGDYEQYF	TGCAGTGCAGCAGGGGATTACGAGCAGTACTTC
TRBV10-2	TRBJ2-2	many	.	CASSPRGNTGELFF	TGCGCCAGCAGCCCGCGCGGAAACACCGGGGAGCTGTTTTTT
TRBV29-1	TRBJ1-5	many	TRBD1	CSVWDGGQGSDQPQHF	TGCAGCGTTTGGGATGGGGGACAGGGGAGCGATCAGCCCCAGCATTTT
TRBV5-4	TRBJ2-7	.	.	CASSGVVEARQQYF	TGTGCCAGCAGTGGTGTCGTCGAGGCTAGGCAGCAGTACTTC
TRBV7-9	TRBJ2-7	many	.	CASSYGAGPSYEQYF	TGTGCCAGCAGCTACGGGGCCGGGCCCTCCTACGAGCAGTACTTC
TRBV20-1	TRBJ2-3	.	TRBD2	CSAIWPSGSTDTQYF	TGCAGTGCTATTTGGCCTAGCGGGAGCACAGATACGCAGTATTTT
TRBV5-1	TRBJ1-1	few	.	CASSLDPTVNTEAFF	TGCGCCAGCAGCTTGGACCCGACAGTGAACACTGAAGCTTTCTTT
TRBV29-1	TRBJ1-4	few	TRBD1	CSGMGQGTEKLFF	TGCAGCGGGATGGGACAGGGGACTGAAAAACTGTTTTTT
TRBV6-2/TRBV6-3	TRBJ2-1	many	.	CASSYSNWADATEKGIEQFF	TGTGCCAGCAGTTACTCGAATTGGGCGGACGCGACGGAGAAGGGGATTGAGCAGTTCTTC